This T cell receptor beta chain was found in a study of blood T cell repertoires in COVID-19. About the research overall: Sites in the United States, Italy and Spain provided acute and convalescent COVID-19 samples. The cDNA or gDNA used as material had been derived from T cells, B-cell-depleted T cells, or PBMCs.

The study drew participants aged roughly 18 to 95 years from 20 to 30 US areas. Cohort 3 recovered donors had two negative PCRs, clearance, or symptom resolution. Germline V lookup: CDR1 SQVTM, CDR2 ANQGSEA. There are 13 residues in the CDR3. V lost 8 bases to trimming and J lost 0 bases, with 11 bases between them. In this sample, this clone turned up once. Assay: immunoSEQ multiplex PCR; the TCRdb copy retains only in-frame clones and omits some. The sample comprises 150,000 to 200,000 clones, about 90% of which are singletons, and about 6.5% rests with the top ten. Input material: PBMCs or T cells enriched from blood (not recorded which). V usage is TRBV29-1 and J usage is TRBJ2-1, with D possibly matching TRBD2 (7 bases). This TCR was recovered from a woman aged 45-65 years who had recovered from COVID-19. CDR3 DNA: TGCAGCTGGAGGGGGGGCTCCTACAATGAGCAGTTCTTC. It encodes CSWRGGSYNEQFF.